The 25 T cell receptor beta chains below all came from one sample that was sequenced in a study of blood T cells in healthy people across ages. The second PCR ran roughly 7 to 12 cycles with a sample-barcoded 5' primer and J-beta primers. TCRdb analysed the 5' RACE reads with MiXCR anew, one entry per CDR3 protein. The table shows about 1.7 million distinct CDR3 sequences, with 28% occurring only once. The sample consisted of blood. The receptor set was obtained from a woman aged 30 to 39 in good health.

This clonotype occurred a few times. V is TRBV13 and J is TRBJ2-3; D possibly corresponds to TRBD2 (5 bases). V lost 8 bases, J lost 0 bases, and 18 bases lay in between. This CDR3 is 16 amino acids long. The germline V gene has CDR1 PRHDT and CDR2 FYEKMQ (reference sequence). The CDR3 nucleotides read TGTGCCAGCGCTCTGTTGTTGAGGGCTAGCACAGATACGCAGTATTTT. Translation gives CASALLLRASTDTQYF.

Regarding this clonotype: This probably arose from a read error, given a far larger clone one base away. V is TRBV5-1 and J is TRBJ2-5, with a weak D call TRBD1 (9 bases). Germline CDR1 and CDR2: SGHRS and YFSETQ. Deletions cut 3 bases from V and 5 bases from J, with 14 bases between. CDR3 size: 14 residues. The CDR3 loop reads CASSCSGTGETQYF. CDR3 bases: TGCGCCAGCAGCTGTAGCGGGACAGGGGAGACCCAGTACTTC.

At least ten counts were recorded for this clonotype. This rearrangement joins TRBV5-6 to TRBJ2-7; D possibly corresponds to TRBD2 (6 bases). Deletions cut 4 bases from V and 5 bases from J, with 16 bases between. Germline V lookup: CDR1 SGHDT, CDR2 YYEEEE. This CDR3 has 14 residues. The CDR3 coding sequence is TGTGCCAGCAGCGAATGGGATGGAGGGAACGAGCAGTACTTC. Its translation: CASSEWDGGNEQYF.

Details on this clonotype: Compared with germline, one end of the junction differs, possibly owing to a read error. The V gene is TRBV6-5, the J gene TRBJ2-7, with 7 bases that match TRBD1. The CDR3 totals 13 residues. Germline loops: CDR1 MNHEY, CDR2 SVGAGI. The CDR3, as DNA: TGTGCCAGCAGTGTTGGGACAGTCTACGGGCAGTACTTC. This translates into CASSVGTVYGQYF.

The V gene is TRBV5-1, the J gene TRBJ1-6; weak D call: TRBD1 (5 bases). This CDR3 has 16 residues. Per the germline V gene, CDR1 is SGHRS and CDR2 is YFSETQ. With 0 bases removed from V and 9 bases from J, the gap between germline ends came to 16 bases. The CDR3 is CASSLGGDGTGSPLHF. The CDR3 coding sequence is TGCGCCAGCAGCTTGGGGGGAGACGGGACGGGTTCACCCCTCCACTTT.

The rearrangement uses TRBV12-3 or TRBV12-4 and TRBJ2-1; D could derive from TRBD1 or TRBD2 (5 bases each). Trimming left V 6 bases short and J 3 bases short, with 12 bases between. CDR3 length: 14 residues. CDR3 sequence reads: CASRHRDDYNEQFF. CDR3 in DNA: TGTGCCAGCAGACACCGGGACGACTACAATGAGCAGTTCTTC.

This clonotype was counted only a few times. This rearrangement joins TRBV27 to TRBJ1-5; 8 bases map to TRBD1. This CDR3 spans 12 amino acids. With V trimmed by 4 bases and J by 9 bases, 2 bases remained unmatched. The germline gives CDR1 MNHEY, CDR2 SMNVEV (reference sequence). The CDR3 DNA is TGTGCCAGCAGTTCAGGGGGCTGGCCCCAGCATTTT. This codes for CASSSGGWPQHF.

The chain combines TRBV14 with TRBJ1-6, with D tentatively TRBD1 (6 bases). The germline V gene has CDR1 SGHDN and CDR2 FVKESK. This CDR3 is 16 amino acids long. The germline V and J ends were trimmed by 1 base and 9 bases, with 16 bases remaining between them. The CDR3 sequence: CASSQATGGRVSPLHF. CDR3 coding DNA: TGTGCCAGCAGCCAAGCTACGGGGGGCAGGGTTTCACCCCTCCACTTT. Complete variable domain (other parts from reference TRBV14 and TRBJ1-6): EAGVTQFPSHSVIEKGQTVTLRCDPISGHDNLYWYRRVMGKEIKFLLHFVKESKQDESGMPNNRFLAERTGGTYSTLKVQPAELEDSGVYFCASSQATGGRVSPLHFGNGTRLTVT.

This clonotype was picked up one time. A clone one base away is much larger, so this may be a read error. This chain connects TRBV12-3 or TRBV12-4 to TRBJ2-1; 7 nucleotides align to TRBD1. There are 14 residues in the CDR3. V shed 3 bases and J 13 bases; nucleotides not matched to a gene: 12. CDR3 nucleotide sequence: TGTGCCAGCAGTTTTTGGACAGGCCAAGAGACCCAGTTCTTC. This codes for CASSFWTGQETQFF.

The chain recombines TRBV29-1 with TRBJ1-1, with D unresolved. V shed 7 bases and J shed 4 bases, with 10 bases lying between them. CDR1 SQVTM and CDR2 ANQGSEA come from the germline V gene. There are 11 residues in the CDR3. This CDR3 is CSAKGVTEAFF. The CDR3 DNA sequence: TGCAGCGCGAAAGGTGTCACTGAAGCTTTCTTT. Full variable domain (outside the CDR3, taken from reference TRBV29-1 and TRBJ1-1): SAVISQKPSRDICQRGTSLTIQCQVDSQVTMMFWYRQQPGQSLTLIATANQGSEATYESGFVIDKFPISRPNLTFSTLTVSNMSPEDSSIYLCSAKGVTEAFFGQGTRLTVV.

The chain combines TRBV20-1 with TRBJ1-6; D unresolved. The CDR3 spans 12 residues. Germline values: CDR1 DFQATT, CDR2 SNEGSKA (reference sequence). The V and J ends lost 4 bases and 5 bases respectively, with 6 bases between them. The CDR3 DNA reads as TGCAGTGCTACAGGAAATAATTCACCCCTCCACTTT. Its protein product is CSATGNNSPLHF.

Ten or more counts support this clonotype. The chain joins TRBV12-3 or TRBV12-4 to TRBJ2-5; D may be TRBD1 or TRBD2 (5 bases each). Deletions cut 5 bases from V and 4 bases from J, with 11 bases between. CDR3 length equals 13 residues. The CDR3 reads CASSQYGGETQYF. CDR3 in DNA: TGTGCCAGCAGTCAATATGGGGGAGAGACCCAGTACTTC.

This chain links TRBV7-2 with TRBJ2-3, with 8 bases that match TRBD2. This CDR3 is 16 amino acids long. Germline trimming cut 4 bases from V and 4 bases from J; bases unmatched to any gene: 10. Looked up from germline, CDR1 is SGHTA and CDR2 is FQGNSA. Here the CDR3 DNA reads TGTGCCAGCAGCTCCCAAGGAGCGGGAGTACCAGATACGCAGTATTTT. Its translation is CASSSQGAGVPDTQYF. Supplemented by reference TRBV7-2 and TRBJ2-3, the full variable domain reads GAGVSQSPSNKVTEKGKDVELRCDPISGHTALYWYRQSLGQGLEFLIYFQGNSAPDKSGLPSDRFSAERTGGSVSTLTIQRTQQEDSAVYLCASSSQGAGVPDTQYFGPGTRLTVL.

The J gene is TRBJ2-3, the V gene TRBV7-3; no clear D gene. CDR3 length: 14 residues. CDR1 is SGHTA and CDR2 is FQGTGA in the germline V gene. V was shortened by 4 bases and J by 9 bases, with 17 bases between the two germline ends. The CDR3 reads CASSSDQQARTQYF. The CDR3 nucleotides are TGTGCCAGCAGCTCCGACCAGCAGGCTCGGACGCAGTATTTT. Variable domain in full (rest from reference TRBV7-3 and TRBJ2-3): GAGVSQTPSNKVTEKGKYVELRCDPISGHTALYWYRQSLGQGPEFLIYFQGTGAADDSGLPNDRFFAVRPEGSVSTLKIQRTERGDSAVYLCASSSDQQARTQYFGPGTRLTVL.

At least ten counts were recorded for this clonotype. J is TRBJ1-2 and V is TRBV20-1; D possibly corresponds to TRBD1 (6 bases). Germline assignment: CDR1 DFQATT and CDR2 SNEGSKA (reference sequence). The CDR3 runs to 13 residues. Trimming took off 5 bases at V and 8 bases at J, with 18 bases between the two ends. The CDR3 DNA is TGCAGTGCTCATAAAGGACAGTCTGGAGGCTACACCTTC. Its translation is CSAHKGQSGGYTF.

This sequence joins TRBV18 and TRBJ1-1, with TRBD1 as a possible D gene (6 bases). Trimming took 4 bases from V and 1 from J, leaving 13 bases between them. Looked up from germline, CDR1 is KGHSH and CDR2 is LQKENI. CDR3 length: 15 amino acids. The CDR3 protein is CASSLTDSANTEAFF. The DNA of the CDR3 is TGTGCCAGCTCACTTACGGACAGTGCGAACACTGAAGCTTTCTTT.

This chain links TRBV15 with TRBJ2-7, with TRBD2 identical over 7 bases. Trimming took 0 bases from V and 4 from J; bases not matched to a gene: 6. The germline CDR1 and CDR2 sequences are LNHNV and YYDKDF (reference sequence). The CDR3 runs 15 residues. Here the CDR3 reads CATSRDRAGIYEQYF. The CDR3 DNA sequence: TGTGCCACCAGCAGAGATCGAGCGGGGATTTACGAGCAGTACTTC.

This clonotype was observed a few times. The rearrangement uses TRBV12-3 or TRBV12-4 and TRBJ2-1; D may correspond to TRBD1 or TRBD2 (6 bases each). Between the trimmed V and J ends, which lost 3 bases and 14 bases, there was a span of 14 bases. This CDR3 contains 12 residues. CDR3 amino acids: CASSFTGAEEFF. For the CDR3, the DNA is TGTGCCAGCAGTTTTACGGGGGCCGAAGAGTTCTTC.

This clonotype was observed a handful of times. A read error may be the cause here, since a much bigger clone is one base away. The chain couples TRBV24-1 to TRBJ2-7; the D call may be TRBD1 or TRBD2 (5 bases each). The CDR3 totals 11 residues. CDR1 and CDR2 (germline): KGHDR, SFDVKD. Trimming cost V 8 bases and J 7 bases, with 11 bases left between them. In DNA form, the CDR3 reads TGTGCCACCACCGAGGGGAATGAGCAGTACTTC. Translated: CATTEGNEQYF.

A note on this clonotype: This could be a read error, since a much larger clone is one nucleotide away. The chain joins TRBV20-1 to TRBJ2-7, with 7 bases lining up with TRBD1. Per germline, CDR1 DFQATT and CDR2 SNEGSKA (reference sequence). The length of the CDR3 is 14 residues. CDR3 in amino acids: CSARRQGSPYGQYF. In DNA, the CDR3 is TGCAGTGCTCGACGACAGGGTAGCCCCTACGGGCAGTACTTC.

With respect to this clonotype: The junction departs from germline at one end; a sequencing error may be responsible. The CDR3 loop reads CSVPPAFSGLAEAQYF. The CDR3 nucleotides are TGCAGTGTTCCCCCGGCTTTCTCAGGGCTAGCAGAGGCCCAGTACTTC. V usage is TRBV20-1 and J usage is TRBJ2-5; D is tentatively TRBD1 or TRBD2 (5 bases each). This CDR3 has 16 amino acids. Looked up from germline, CDR1 is DFQATT and CDR2 is SNEGSKA (reference sequence).

The chain links TRBV19 to TRBJ1-1; D is ambiguous. This CDR3 contains 13 residues. Per the germline V gene, CDR1 is LNHDA and CDR2 is SQIVND (reference sequence). Trimming cost V 5 bases and J 9 bases, with 16 bases left between them. CDR3 residues: CASSAGLDYQAFF. DNA for the CDR3: TGTGCCAGTAGTGCAGGCCTAGACTACCAAGCTTTCTTT.

In its sample, this clonotype was seen a few times. The chain employs TRBV5-1 and TRBJ1-2, with D possibly TRBD1 on 6 matching bases. The CDR3 covers 15 residues. Germline CDR1 and CDR2: SGHRS and YFSETQ. V was shortened by 6 bases and J by 6 bases, with 21 bases between the two germline ends. The CDR3 here is CASTLKGGPLDGYTF. CDR3 nucleotide sequence: TGCGCCAGCACCCTTAAAGGGGGGCCATTAGATGGCTACACCTTC.

The CDR3 loop is CSVGRTNTGELFF. As DNA, the CDR3 is TGCAGCGTGGGACGGACGAACACCGGGGAGCTGTTTTTT. V and J are TRBV29-1 and TRBJ2-2; the D call may be TRBD1 or TRBD2 (5 bases each). Germline-derived CDR1 and CDR2 are SQVTM and ANQGSEA. Trimming left V 6 bases short and J 0 bases short, with 8 bases between. CDR3 length: 13 amino acids.

This clonotype was found many times. CDR3 sequence (DNA): TGCAGCGTGCCTAGGGATAGTGGGGCCAACGTCCTGACTTTC. Amino acid sequence: CSVPRDSGANVLTF. The chain uses TRBV29-1 and TRBJ2-6; D is uncertain. The CDR3 totals 14 residues. Germline CDR1 reads SQVTM; CDR2 reads ANQGSEA. V was pared by 6 bases and J by 3 bases, with 12 bases between.